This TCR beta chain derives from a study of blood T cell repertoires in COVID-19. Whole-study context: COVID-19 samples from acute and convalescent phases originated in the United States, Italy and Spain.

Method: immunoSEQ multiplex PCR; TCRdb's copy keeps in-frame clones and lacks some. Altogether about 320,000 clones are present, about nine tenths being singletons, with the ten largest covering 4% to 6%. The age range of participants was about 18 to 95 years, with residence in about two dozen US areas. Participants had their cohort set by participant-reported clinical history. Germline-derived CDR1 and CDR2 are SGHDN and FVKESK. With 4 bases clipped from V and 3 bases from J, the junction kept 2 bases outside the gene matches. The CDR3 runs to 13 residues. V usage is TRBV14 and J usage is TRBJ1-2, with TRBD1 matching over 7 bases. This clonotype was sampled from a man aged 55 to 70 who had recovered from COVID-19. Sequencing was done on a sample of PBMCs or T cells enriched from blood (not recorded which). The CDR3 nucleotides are TGTGCCAGCAGCCCCGGGACAGACTATGGCTACACCTTC. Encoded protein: CASSPGTDYGYTF.